The 14 T cell receptor beta chains reported below all come from one sample, sequenced in a study of identifying expanded T cells in peripheral blood. The assay was immunoSEQ multiplex PCR, and TCRdb's table has in-frame clones only and misses some. The table shows tens of thousands of clones, with around 90% occurring only once. Sequencing was done on a sample of blood. The receptor source for this set is a person between 18 and 75 years old in good health.

The chain employs TRBV6-5 and TRBJ1-4; a possible D gene is TRBD1 (6 bases). CDR1 and CDR2 from the germline V gene are MNHEY and SVGAGI. This CDR3 region has 14 residues. V dropped 6 bases and J dropped 7 bases, with 15 bases sitting between them. CDR3 amino acids: CASRLDRLSEKLFF. The CDR3 region has the DNA TGTGCCAGCAGACTCGACAGGCTGTCTGAAAAACTGTTTTTT.

The V gene is TRBV5-5, the J gene TRBJ1-6; tentatively, D is TRBD1 (5 bases). Trimming cost V 0 bases and J 0 bases, with 13 bases left between them. Germline V gene data show CDR1 as SGHKS and CDR2 as YYEKEE (reference sequence). The CDR3 is 18 residues long. CDR3 in amino acids: CASSLENGGSSYNSPLHF. For the CDR3, the DNA is TGTGCCAGCAGCTTGGAAAATGGGGGATCCTCCTATAATTCACCCCTCCACTTT.

The chain is built from TRBV7-6 and TRBJ2-5; 10 bases are shared with TRBD1. The CDR3 has 17 amino acids. V lost 4 bases and J lost 4; bases outside the gene matches: 12. Germline values: CDR1 SGHVS, CDR2 FNYEAQ. The CDR3 sequence: CASSSTPGQGGGETQYF. DNA for the CDR3: TGTGCCAGCAGCTCTACCCCCGGACAGGGGGGAGGAGAGACCCAGTACTTC.

This clone was detected only once. The CDR3 sequence: CASSEASRNSPLHF. CDR3 bases: TGTGCCAGCAGTGAAGCGTCGAGGAATTCACCCCTCCACTTT. The chain has TRBV6-1 and TRBJ1-6; no reliable D call. This CDR3 has 14 residues. In germline, CDR1 is MNHNS, CDR2 SASEGT. Trimming shortened V by 0 bases and J by 7 bases, and 7 bases separated the two germline ends.

The chain links TRBV19 to TRBJ2-2; 7 nucleotides agree with TRBD1. This CDR3 region has 17 residues. CDR1 and CDR2 from the germline V gene are LNHDA and SQIVND (reference sequence). V was clipped by 7 bases and J by 5 bases; unmatched bases: 16. This CDR3 is CASNQGLQGRGTGELFF. The CDR3 DNA sequence: TGTGCCAGTAACCAAGGATTACAGGGGCGAGGGACCGGGGAGCTGTTTTTT.

This chain joins TRBV19 and TRBJ1-2, with unresolved D. V lost 4 bases and J lost 1, with 13 bases in between. CDR3 length: 15 amino acids. The germline gives CDR1 LNHDA, CDR2 SQIVND (reference sequence). The CDR3 here is CASSTDSSGNYGYTF. In nucleotides, the CDR3 is TGTGCCAGTAGTACCGACTCAAGCGGTAACTATGGCTACACCTTC.

The V gene is TRBV7-2, the J gene TRBJ2-1; maybe TRBD2 (6 bases). V was shortened by 0 bases and J by 0 bases, with 9 bases between the two germline ends. The CDR3 spans 16 residues. Per germline, CDR1 SGHTA and CDR2 FQGNSA. The CDR3 sequence is CASSLAAGSSYNEQFF. CDR3 DNA sequence: TGTGCCAGCAGCTTAGCAGCGGGCAGCTCCTACAATGAGCAGTTCTTC. Using reference TRBV7-2 and TRBJ2-1 for the parts outside the CDR3, the full variable domain is GAGVSQSPSNKVTEKGKDVELRCDPISGHTALYWYRQSLGQGLEFLIYFQGNSAPDKSGLPSDRFSAERTGGSVSTLTIQRTQQEDSAVYLCASSLAAGSSYNEQFFGPGTRLTVL.

The chain recombines TRBV19 with TRBJ1-3; D gene uncertain. CDR1 is LNHDA, CDR2 SQIVND, per germline (reference sequence). This CDR3 has 12 residues. V was trimmed by 3 bases and J by 4 bases, leaving 4 bases between them. The CDR3 sequence: CASSIEGNTIYF. The CDR3 DNA reads TGTGCCAGTAGTATTGAGGGAAACACCATATATTTT.

The V gene is TRBV19, the J gene TRBJ2-1; TRBD2 might be the D (5 bases). Trimming took off 4 bases at V and 9 bases at J, with 19 bases between the two ends. Germline CDR1 and CDR2: LNHDA and SQIVND (reference sequence). The CDR3 has 15 amino acids. CDR3 nucleotides: TGTGCCAGTAGTACGACTACTAAGGGTATTGGTGAGCAGTTCTTC. Amino acid sequence: CASSTTTKGIGEQFF.

This clone was seen only once. J is TRBJ1-1 and V is TRBV7-9; a weak D match, TRBD1 (5 bases). The V and J ends lost 7 bases and 9 bases respectively, with 18 bases between them. Germline V CDR1 and CDR2: SEHNR, FQNEAQ (reference sequence). The CDR3 totals 13 residues. The CDR3 here is CASTNLGADQAFF. CDR3 coding DNA: TGTGCCAGCACCAACCTAGGGGCAGATCAAGCTTTCTTT.

This chain joins TRBV5-4 and TRBJ1-1; D is uncertain. V was pared by 4 bases and J by 1 base, with 17 bases between. The CDR3 runs 16 residues. Germline CDR1 SGHNT, CDR2 YYREEE (reference sequence). CDR3 region: CASSPMGQVKNTEAFF. CDR3 DNA: TGTGCCAGCAGCCCGATGGGCCAGGTTAAGAACACTGAAGCTTTCTTT. Full variable domain (remainder filled in from reference TRBV5-4 and TRBJ1-1): ETGVTQSPTHLIKTRGQQVTLRCSSQSGHNTVSWYQQALGQGPQFIFQYYREEENGRGNFPPRFSGLQFPNYSSELNVNALELDDSALYLCASSPMGQVKNTEAFFGQGTRLTVV.

The rearrangement links TRBV29-1 to TRBJ2-2; TRBD2 matches at 9 bases. Germline V gene sequence: CDR1 SQVTM, CDR2 ANQGSEA. The J segment lost 3 bases and the V segment lost 6 bases, leaving 8 bases of the junction unmatched. The length of the CDR3 is 15 residues. CDR3 sequence: CSVQAGGPDTGELFF. The CDR3 nucleotides are TGCAGCGTACAAGCGGGAGGTCCCGACACCGGGGAGCTGTTTTTT.

The chain carries TRBV6-6 and TRBJ1-4, with TRBD1 identical over 9 bases. Looked up from germline, CDR1 is MNHNY and CDR2 is SVGAGI (reference sequence). The junction had 7 bases not matched to a gene; V was cut back by 3 bases and J by 8 bases. The CDR3 extends over 15 amino acids. The CDR3 DNA reads TGTGCCAGCAGTTATCACGACAGGGGGAACGAAAAACTGTTTTTT. Translation: CASSYHDRGNEKLFF.

The V gene is TRBV30, the J gene TRBJ2-1; no clear D. The CDR3 consists of 14 residues. Germline lookup yields CDR1 GTSNPN and CDR2 SVGIG (reference sequence). V lost 0 bases, J lost 5 bases, and 11 bases lay in between. The CDR3 protein is CAWSVLEWHNEQFF. For the CDR3, the DNA is TGTGCCTGGAGTGTACTCGAGTGGCACAATGAGCAGTTCTTC.